The 5 T cell receptor beta chains below were found in one sample sequenced in a study of OX40 agonist ivuxolimab in advanced cancers. Clones were read by immunoSEQ multiplex PCR, and TCRdb kept only the in-frame ones, dropping some. This sample has 94,000 or so clones, with under 90% found just once. Sequencing used CD4+ or CD8+ T cells sorted from blood, obtained in a trial of the OX40 agonist ivuxolimab. Receptors originate from an adult with an advanced solid tumor such as melanoma, head and neck, liver or kidney cancer.

The chain links TRBV6-5 to TRBJ1-1, with D perhaps TRBD1 (5 bases). Germline assignment: CDR1 MNHEY and CDR2 SVGAGI. This CDR3 contains 15 residues. V was cut by 0 bases and J by 4 bases, with 12 bases left in between. CDR3 nucleotides: TGTGCCAGCAGTTACTCCTGGGACCTCGGCACTGAAGCTTTCTTT. It is translated as CASSYSWDLGTEAFF.

The chain carries TRBV29-1 and TRBJ1-3; the D is unclear. With 4 bases removed from V and 2 bases from J, the gap between germline ends came to 12 bases. The V gene's germline CDR1 is SQVTM and CDR2 ANQGSEA. CDR3 length: 14 residues. CDR3 region: CSVGSENTGNTIYF. CDR3 bases: TGCAGCGTTGGCTCAGAGAATACTGGAAACACCATATATTTT.

A single count supports this clone. This chain links TRBV21-1 with TRBJ1-5; the D call TRBD1 from the table was never checked on the DNA. TRBV21-1 represents a pseudogene. The CDR3 spans 16 residues. CDR3 residues: CASSKLGTGGIQPQHF. The CDR3 DNA follows: TGTGCCAGCAGCAAATTAGGGACAGGGGGCATTCAGCCCCAGCATTTT.

Comments on this clone: The sample carries other DNA sequences with the same CDR3. The chain combines TRBV4-2 with TRBJ2-5; no firm D call. Looked up from germline, CDR1 is LGHNA and CDR2 is YNFKEQ. The CDR3 extends over 13 amino acids. Trimming took off 1 base at V and 5 bases at J, with 8 bases between the two ends. The DNA of the CDR3 is TGTGCCAGCAGCCAAGGCCCCGAGGAGACCCAGTACTTC. Translated: CASSQGPEETQYF.

This clone has a handful of counts. J is TRBJ2-5 and V is TRBV18; possible D gene TRBD1, 5 bases. Germline values: CDR1 KGHSH, CDR2 LQKENI. Trimming stripped 2 bases from V and 1 base from J, with 11 bases between. This CDR3 is 15 amino acids long. The CDR3 sequence is CASSPGAPAQETQYF. CDR3 DNA: TGTGCCAGCTCACCAGGGGCCCCAGCCCAAGAGACCCAGTACTTC.